Shown below are 7 T cell receptor beta chains from a single sample sequenced in a study of T cells in Graves' hyperthyroidism and ophthalmopathy. Regions amplified from RNA transcripts were the TCR beta CDR3 regions. RT-PCR in the first round (using the HTBI primer set) targeted the TCR CDR3. TCRdb analysed the multiplex PCR reads with MiXCR anew, one entry per CDR3 protein. The sample lists 610,000 or so distinct CDR3 sequences, roughly 46% occurring once. The specimen sequenced was peripheral blood or thyroid tissue (not recorded which). Every receptor here comes from a woman younger than 35 with Graves' hyperthyroidism.

Here the CDR3 reads CASRSRGRNEQYF. DNA for the CDR3: TGTGCCAGCAGAAGCCGGGGTAGGAATGAGCAGTACTTC. This chain links TRBV2 with TRBJ2-7, with D maybe TRBD2 (5 bases). Germline V gene sequence: CDR1 SNHLY, CDR2 FYNNEI. The CDR3 runs to 13 residues. V was shortened by 6 bases and J by 7 bases, with 16 bases between the two germline ends.

The V call is TRBV10-3, the J call TRBJ1-1; D remains unclear. The V end lost 11 bases, the J end lost 3 bases, and 19 bases lay between the germline ends. The CDR3 is 14 residues long. Germline CDR1 and CDR2: ENHRY and SYGVKD. The CDR3 loop is CAAMGEGVHTEAFF. The CDR3 nucleotides read TGTGCCGCCATGGGAGAGGGCGTGCACACTGAAGCTTTCTTT.

The gene calls are TRBV7-8 and TRBJ1-1; the D gene is possibly TRBD1 (5 bases). This CDR3 contains 15 residues. Between the trimmed V and J ends, which lost 1 base and 14 bases, there was a span of 23 bases. From germline, CDR1 is SGHVS and CDR2 FQNEAQ. CDR3 DNA sequence: TGTGCCAGCAGCTTAGTAATTGGGGGAGGTGATGAGCAGTTCTTT. Translating it yields CASSLVIGGGDEQFF.

Details on this clonotype: This may be a read error: a much more frequent sequence differs by one nucleotide. The chain employs TRBV5-4 and TRBJ1-1; a possible D gene is TRBD1 (5 bases). CDR1 and CDR2 from the germline V gene are SGHNT and YYREEE (reference sequence). This CDR3 region has 14 residues. The CDR3 loop is CANSLDNGGREAFF. In DNA, the CDR3 is TGTGCCAACAGCTTGGACAATGGAGGGCGTGAAGCTTTCTTT.

This clonotype was observed at least ten times. The chain joins TRBV7-9 to TRBJ1-1; tentatively, D is TRBD1 (6 bases). V lost 5 bases and J 0 bases, leaving 10 bases between the germline ends. The CDR3 extends over 14 amino acids. CDR1 is SEHNR, CDR2 FQNEAQ, per germline (reference sequence). For the CDR3, the DNA is TGTGCCAGCAGCAAGGACAGAGTGAACACTGAAGCTTTCTTT. Encoded protein: CASSKDRVNTEAFF.

The J gene is TRBJ2-7, the V gene TRBV20-1; 8 bases line up with TRBD2. CDR1 and CDR2 from the germline V gene are DFQATT and SNEGSKA (reference sequence). V was clipped by 1 base and J by 4 bases; unmatched bases: 3. This CDR3 region has 13 residues. This CDR3 reads CSARGEREYEQYF. The DNA for the CDR3 is TGCAGTGCTAGAGGGGAGCGGGAGTACGAGCAGTACTTC.

The sample holds many counts of this clonotype. V gene TRBV6-5 combines with J gene TRBJ2-7, with D tentatively TRBD1 or TRBD2 (7 bases each). Between the trimmed V and J ends, which lost 2 bases and 2 bases, there was a span of 10 bases. In germline, CDR1 is MNHEY, CDR2 SVGAGI. The CDR3 runs 14 residues. The CDR3 here is CASSYGRGPYEQYF. The CDR3 region has the DNA TGTGCCAGCAGTTACGGGAGGGGGCCCTACGAGCAGTACTTC.